This TCR beta chain was captured by sequencing in a study of CD8 T cells in ankylosing spondylitis. Points on this clonotype: The antigen is not known.

CDR1 and CDR2 from the germline V gene are DFQATT and SNEGSKA (reference sequence). The CDR3 spans 16 residues. V lost 3 bases, J lost 5 bases, and 12 bases stayed unmatched. The study, taken as a whole, reports: Within ankylosing spondylitis blood, a TCR beta motif made up of roughly eight highly homologous variants appeared to be characteristic. Matched ankylosing spondylitis synovial fluid reportedly contained a significantly enriched population of disease-linked clones.

A single record per CDR3 protein comes from TCRdb applying MiXCR to the 5' RACE reads. Among some 130,000 distinct CDR3 sequences listed, about 13% were seen once. This chain links TRBV20-1 with TRBJ2-5; 10 bases line up with TRBD2. What was sequenced was blood, either unsorted or a sorted T cell fraction (not recorded which). This TCR derives from a female donor with ankylosing spondylitis or in good health (not recorded which). The CDR3 nucleotides are TGCAGTGCTAGGACCAAGCGGGGGGGCAGAATTGAGACCCAGTACTTC. It yields the protein CSARTKRGGRIETQYF.